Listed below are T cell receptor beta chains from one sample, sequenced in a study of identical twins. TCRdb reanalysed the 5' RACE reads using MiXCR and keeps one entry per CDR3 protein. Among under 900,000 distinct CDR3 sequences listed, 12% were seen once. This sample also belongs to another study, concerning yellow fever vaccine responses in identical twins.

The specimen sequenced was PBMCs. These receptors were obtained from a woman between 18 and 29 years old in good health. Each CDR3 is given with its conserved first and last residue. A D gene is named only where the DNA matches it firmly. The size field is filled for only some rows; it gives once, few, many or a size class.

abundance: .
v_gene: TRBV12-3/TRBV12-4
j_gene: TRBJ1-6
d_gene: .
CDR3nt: TGTGCCAGCAGTTTAGCGCGGGGGCTTAGCTCCTATAATTCACCCCTCCACTTT
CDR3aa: CASSLARGLSSYNSPLHF

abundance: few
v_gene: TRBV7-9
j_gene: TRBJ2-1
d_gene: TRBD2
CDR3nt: TGTGCCAGCAGCCTGTCTCGCGGGGGGGTGGATGAGCAGTTCTTC
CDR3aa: CASSLSRGGVDEQFF

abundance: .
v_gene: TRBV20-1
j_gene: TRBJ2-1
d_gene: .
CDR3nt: TGCAGTGCCCGGAGGGACAAGCAGTTCTTC
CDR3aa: CSARRDKQFF

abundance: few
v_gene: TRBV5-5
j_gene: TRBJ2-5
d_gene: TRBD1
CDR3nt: TGTGCCAGCAAAAACAGGGGGAGTTCGCAAGAGACCCAGTACTTC
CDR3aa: CASKNRGSSQETQYF

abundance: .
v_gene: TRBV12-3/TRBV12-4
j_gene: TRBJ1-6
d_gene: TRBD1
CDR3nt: TGTGCCAGCAGTTCGTGGACAGGGGTTGGGAATTCACCCCTCCACTTT
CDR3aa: CASSSWTGVGNSPLHF

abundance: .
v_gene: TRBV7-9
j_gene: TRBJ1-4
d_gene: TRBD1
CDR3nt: TGTGCCAGCAGCTTAGTGGGGACAGCTAATGAAAAACTGTTTTTT
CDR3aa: CASSLVGTANEKLFF

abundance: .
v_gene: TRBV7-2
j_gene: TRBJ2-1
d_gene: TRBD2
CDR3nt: TGTGCCAGCAGCTTAGCGCCGGCGGGAGGGGTAGATGAGCAGTTCTTC
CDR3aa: CASSLAPAGGVDEQFF

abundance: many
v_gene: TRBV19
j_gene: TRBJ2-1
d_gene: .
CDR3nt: TGTGCCAGTAGTATCGAGGCTACGAGGAATTACAATGAGCAGTTCTTC
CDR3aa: CASSIEATRNYNEQFF

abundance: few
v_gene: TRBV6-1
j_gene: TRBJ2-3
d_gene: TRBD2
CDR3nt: TGTGCCAGCAGTGAACAGATAGCGGGGGGGCCTGGCACAGATACGCAGTATTTT
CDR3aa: CASSEQIAGGPGTDTQYF

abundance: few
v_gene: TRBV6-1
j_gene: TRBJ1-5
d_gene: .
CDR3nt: TGTGCCAGCAGTGATCCGGGTGGCAATCAGCCCCAGCATTTT
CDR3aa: CASSDPGGNQPQHF

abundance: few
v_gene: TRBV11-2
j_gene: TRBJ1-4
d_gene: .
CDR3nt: TGTGCCAGCAGCCCCGGTGGGCAGGGCGTTCTACTCGACAAAAATGAAAAACTGTTTTTT
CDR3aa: CASSPGGQGVLLDKNEKLFF

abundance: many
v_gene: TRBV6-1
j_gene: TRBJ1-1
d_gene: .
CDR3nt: TGTGCCAGCAGCACCCGGGAGAACACTGAAGCTTTCTTT
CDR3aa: CASSTRENTEAFF

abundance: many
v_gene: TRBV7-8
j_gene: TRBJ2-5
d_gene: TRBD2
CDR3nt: TGTGCCAGCAGCCCAACTAGCGGCCAAAGGGAGACCCAGTACTTC
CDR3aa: CASSPTSGQRETQYF

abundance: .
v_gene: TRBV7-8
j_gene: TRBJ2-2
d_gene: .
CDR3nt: TGTGCCAGCAGCCCTCGGCGAGAGGACGGGGAGCTGTTTTTT
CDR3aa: CASSPRREDGELFF

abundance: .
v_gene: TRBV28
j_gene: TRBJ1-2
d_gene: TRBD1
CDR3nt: TGTGCCAGCAGTTTGAGGGGGCGCCGGTATGGCTACACCTTC
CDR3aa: CASSLRGRRYGYTF

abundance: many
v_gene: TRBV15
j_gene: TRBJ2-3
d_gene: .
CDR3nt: TGTGCCACCAGCAGAGACGGAGGCACAGATACGCAGTATTTT
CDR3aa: CATSRDGGTDTQYF

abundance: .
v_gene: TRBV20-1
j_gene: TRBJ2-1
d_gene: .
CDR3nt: TGCAGTGCTAGAGCCGGGACTGACCACAATGAGCAGTTCTTC
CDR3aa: CSARAGTDHNEQFF

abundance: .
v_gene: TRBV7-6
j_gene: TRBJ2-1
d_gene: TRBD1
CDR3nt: TGTGCCAGCAGCTTGGCGGGACAGGGAAACAATGTGCAGTTCTTC
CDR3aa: CASSLAGQGNNVQFF

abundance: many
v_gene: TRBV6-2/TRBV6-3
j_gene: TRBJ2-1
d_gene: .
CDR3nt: TGTGCCAGCACCCCCCTACGACTAGTTTCCAATGAGCAGTTCTTC
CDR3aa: CASTPLRLVSNEQFF

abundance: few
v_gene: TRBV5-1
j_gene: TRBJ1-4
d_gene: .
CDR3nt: TGCGCCAGCAGCTTGGCAGGGGAGCCTAATGAAAAACTGTTTTTT
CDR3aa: CASSLAGEPNEKLFF

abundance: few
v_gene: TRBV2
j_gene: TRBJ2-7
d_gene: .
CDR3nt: TGTGCCAGCAGTGAAGCGCTTCCGAGGCAGGGCGCGGGGCAGTACTTC
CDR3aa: CASSEALPRQGAGQYF

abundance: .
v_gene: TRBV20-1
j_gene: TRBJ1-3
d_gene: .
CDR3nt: TGCAGTGCTCTCTTTTTTGGGGGCACCATATATTTT
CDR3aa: CSALFFGGTIYF